Described below is a single T cell receptor beta chain sequence and its context. Time point here: pretreatment peripheral blood. This record comes from a study of PD-L1 blockade in urothelial cancer. The overall study: About 85% of the roughly 29 patients were men whose urothelial cancer was bladder-origin.

Data came from immunoSEQ multiplex PCR; TCRdb stores just in-frame clones and leaves some out. Of some 100,000 clones listed, 89% are singletons. The clonotype originates from a woman older than 75 with urothelial cancer. The sequences come from PBMCs, collected around atezolizumab (anti-PD-L1) treatment.

Here the CDR3 reads CASSFRGEETQYF. CDR3 in DNA: TGTGCCAGCAGCTTCCGGGGGGAAGAGACCCAGTACTTC. The V gene is TRBV7-6, the J gene TRBJ2-5; 7 bases agree with TRBD2. CDR1 is SGHVS and CDR2 is FNYEAQ in the germline V gene. The CDR3 extends over 13 amino acids. The J segment lost 3 bases and the V segment lost 3 bases, leaving 1 base of the junction unmatched.